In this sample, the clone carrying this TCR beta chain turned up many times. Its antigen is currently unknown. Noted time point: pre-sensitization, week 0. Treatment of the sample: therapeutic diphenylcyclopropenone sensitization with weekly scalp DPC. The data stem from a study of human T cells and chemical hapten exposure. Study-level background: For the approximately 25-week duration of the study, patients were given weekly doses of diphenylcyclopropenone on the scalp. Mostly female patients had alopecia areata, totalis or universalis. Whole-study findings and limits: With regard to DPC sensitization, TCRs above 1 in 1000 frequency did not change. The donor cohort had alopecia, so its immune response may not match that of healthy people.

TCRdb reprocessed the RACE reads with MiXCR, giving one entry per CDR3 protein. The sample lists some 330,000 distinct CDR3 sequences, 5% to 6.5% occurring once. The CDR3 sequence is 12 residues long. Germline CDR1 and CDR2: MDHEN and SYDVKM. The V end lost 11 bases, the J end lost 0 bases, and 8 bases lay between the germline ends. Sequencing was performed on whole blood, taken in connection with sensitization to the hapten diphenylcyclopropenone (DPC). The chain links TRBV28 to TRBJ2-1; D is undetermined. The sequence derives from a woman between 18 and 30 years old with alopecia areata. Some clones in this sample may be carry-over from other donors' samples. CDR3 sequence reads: CASASSYNEQFF. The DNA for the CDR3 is TGTGCCTCAGCAAGCTCCTACAATGAGCAGTTCTTC.